This T cell receptor beta chain was profiled in a study of T cell changes during pregnancy in multiple sclerosis. TCRdb's table, derived via immunoSEQ multiplex PCR, lists solely in-frame clones and lacks some. The sample holds over 50,000 clones, around 90% seen once. Germline V lookup: CDR1 MNHEY, CDR2 SMNVEV (reference sequence). The CDR3 extends over 12 amino acids. Trimming removed 4 bases at V and 10 bases at J, with 8 bases between. The chain carries TRBV27 and TRBJ1-6; possibly TRBD1 for D (5 bases). The receptor was isolated from a female donor in good health, enrolled as a control in a pregnancy study. The sample consisted of peripheral blood, taken in the first trimester of pregnancy. CDR3 sequence reads: CASSWGGSPLHF. Here the CDR3 DNA reads TGTGCCAGCAGTTGGGGGGGATCACCCCTCCACTTT.